This paragraph covers one T cell receptor beta chain sequence. The target antigen is unknown. The CDR3 extends over 14 amino acids. Germline loops: CDR1 DFQATT, CDR2 SNEGSKA (reference sequence). The sample is drawn from a study of T cells expressing NK-cell markers. Whole-study context: There were seven HCMV-seropositive donors and one seronegative donor among the eight sequenced. Study-wide points: About 6 donors had dominant NKG2C+ clonotypes that comprised roughly 1.0-7.5% of their CD8+ T cells.

Following a re-call of the 5' RACE reads, TCRdb has one entry per CDR3 protein and lacks DNA. In total, the table holds 200,000 to 300,000 distinct CDR3 sequences. The rearrangement joins TRBV20-1 to TRBJ2-6. Material for sequencing was blood T cells: a sorted CD56 or NKG2C T cell subset, CD4+ or CD8+ T cells, or bulk PBMC T cells (not recorded which). The source is a man aged 18 to 35 in good health. The CDR3 region is CSATSNSGANVLTF.